A single sample is the source of the 28 T cell receptor gamma chains below, sequenced in a study of gamma delta lymphoproliferative disorders and STAT genes. The receptor sequences were amplified from genomic DNA of peripheral blood mononuclear cells. TCRdb reanalysed the multiplex PCR reads via CATT. The sample lists about 4,100 gamma-chain clones, 7% occurring once. Sequencing was carried out using blood. The receptors come from a human donor in good health.

This clone is deemed medium-sized. The chain combines TRGV10 with TRGJP1. The J gene was missing in TCRdb and was found by matching the end of the DNA to germline. TRGV10 is noted as an ORF with a role that remains uncertain. The CDR3 is made up of 13 amino acids. V gave up 8 bases and J gave up 12 bases; unmatched junction bases: 13. CDR3 sequence reads: CAAWDSGGGFKIF. CDR3 DNA: TGTGCTGCGTGGGATAGTGGTGGCGGGTTCAAGATATTT.

There are many counts of this clone. The chain recombines TRGV2 with TRGJ1 or TRGJ2. No J segment appears in TCRdb, so it was assigned here by matching the sequence to germline. The CDR3 has 14 amino acids. From germline, CDR1 is EGSNGY and CDR2 YDSYNSKV. Losses at the gene ends were 2 bases for V and 9 bases for J; bases not matched to a gene: 13. CDR3 loop: CATWDVDPNPKKLF. The CDR3 bases are TGTGCCACCTGGGACGTGGACCCTAACCCTAAGAAACTCTTT.

This clone is categorized as medium-sized. The chain recombines TRGV2 with TRGJ1 or TRGJ2. TCRdb lists no J gene, so it was determined here by aligning the DNA to germline. The CDR3 is 13 residues long. Trimming took 0 bases from V and 7 from J; bases not matched to a gene: 6. Germline values: CDR1 EGSNGY, CDR2 YDSYNSKV. CDR3 sequence: CATWDGQEYKKLF. Here the CDR3 DNA reads TGTGCCACCTGGGACGGGCAAGAATATAAGAAACTCTTT.

This clone is medium-sized within its sample. The chain employs TRGV11 and TRGJ1 or TRGJ2. Here the J gene came from matching the DNA to germline, since TCRdb omits it. TRGV11 carries the ORF label, with uncertain function. The CDR3 loop spans 15 amino acids. J was trimmed by 1 base and V by 0 bases; bases with no gene match: 3. CDR3 loop: CACWIRHPNYYKKLF. DNA for the CDR3: TGTGCCTGCTGGATTAGGCACCCCAATTATTATAAGAAACTCTTT.

This clone is medium-sized. The chain links TRGV10 to TRGJ1 or TRGJ2. As TCRdb names no J gene, one was assigned here on the basis of a DNA match to germline. TRGV10 is sorted into the ORF group, with uncertain function. The V and J ends lost 8 bases and 3 bases, in that order; junction bases with no gene match: 11. This CDR3 has 14 residues. The DNA for the CDR3 is TGTGCTGCGTGGGATTATGTGAGTTATTATAAGAAACTCTTT. This encodes CAAWDYVSYYKKLF.

This clone is termed medium-sized. This chain uses TRGV10 with TRGJ1 or TRGJ2. The J gene, missing from TCRdb, was assigned here through DNA to germline matching. TRGV10 is an open reading frame, and its role is uncertain. The CDR3 sequence is 13 residues long. V lost 8 bases, J lost 0 bases, and 5 bases stayed unmatched. The CDR3, as DNA: TGTGCTGCGTGGGATTGGAATTATTATAAGAAACTCTTT. Translated, it gives CAAWDWNYYKKLF.

By sample share, this clone is medium-sized (0.01 to 0.1%). The chain carries TRGV4 and TRGJ1 or TRGJ2. No J gene is reported in TCRdb; it was inferred here by comparing the DNA with germline. Germline V gene sequence: CDR1 EGSTGY, CDR2 YDSYTSSV. The CDR3 runs to 14 residues. The junction had 6 bases not matched to a gene; V was cut back by 0 bases and J by 4 bases. The CDR3 protein is CATWDGPWYYKKLF. CDR3 nucleotides: TGTGCCACCTGGGATGGGCCGTGGTATTATAAGAAACTCTTT.

This clone is classed as medium-sized. This chain links TRGV8 with TRGJ1 or TRGJ2. The J gene is not listed in TCRdb, so it was assigned here from a DNA match to germline. Germline values: CDR1 VENAVY, CDR2 YDSYNSRV. The CDR3 runs to 12 residues. V gave up 6 bases and J gave up 0 bases; unmatched junction bases: 2. CDR3 in DNA: TGTGCCACCTGGTCGAATTATTATAAGAAACTCTTT. Amino acids: CATWSNYYKKLF.

This clone qualifies as medium-sized. This chain links TRGV11 with TRGJP1. The J gene comes from matching the DNA to germline here; TCRdb lacks it. TRGV11 is known as an ORF, though its function is uncertain. The junction had 2 bases not matched to a gene; V was cut back by 7 bases and J by 0 bases. This CDR3 has 14 residues. Written as DNA, the CDR3 is TGTGCCTGCTGGATCGATACCACTGGTTGGTTCAAGATATTT. Translated, it gives CACWIDTTGWFKIF.

This clone is labeled medium-sized (0.01 to 0.1%). The chain joins TRGV10 to TRGJP1. No J gene was available from TCRdb, and it was assigned here by a germline match of the DNA. TRGV10 is an open reading frame whose function is uncertain. Trimming took 8 bases from V and 4 from J; bases not matched to a gene: 5. The CDR3 spans 13 residues. In DNA form, the CDR3 reads TGTGCTGCGTGGCCCTACACTGGTTGGTTCAAGATATTT. Residues: CAAWPYTGWFKIF.

This clone counts as medium-sized (0.01 to 0.1%). Other DNA sequences in the sample encode the same CDR3. CDR3 region: CATWDRRSYKKLF. In DNA, the CDR3 is TGTGCCACCTGGGACAGGCGCTCCTATAAGAAACTCTTT. The V gene is TRGV5, the J gene TRGJ1 or TRGJ2. As TCRdb names no J gene, one was assigned here on the basis of a DNA match to germline. The germline gives CDR1 VINAFY, CDR2 YDVSNSKD. This CDR3 contains 13 residues. V dropped 0 bases and J dropped 7; count of bases not matched to a gene: 6.

By share of the sample, this clone is medium-sized (0.01 to 0.1%). The chain's CDR3 is CATWDRWHYKKLF. The DNA of the CDR3 is TGTGCCACCTGGGATAGGTGGCATTATAAGAAACTCTTT. J is TRGJ1 or TRGJ2 and V is TRGV8. The J gene, left out of TCRdb, was set here by checking the DNA against germline. The CDR3 spans 13 residues. The ends lost 0 bases at V and 5 bases at J; junction bases unmatched: 4. Germline-derived CDR1 and CDR2 are VENAVY and YDSYNSRV.

This clone is classed as medium-sized. The chain joins TRGV3 to TRGJ1 or TRGJ2. Here the J gene was assigned by germline matching of the DNA, as TCRdb has none. After removal of 2 bases from V and 5 bases from J, the junction contained 12 bases not matched to a gene. The germline gives CDR1 VTNTFY, CDR2 YDVSTARD (reference sequence). CDR3 length: 15 residues. The CDR3 DNA reads as TGTGCCACCTGGGACACGCTACACTACGATTATAAGAAACTCTTT. It yields the protein CATWDTLHYDYKKLF.

This clone is judged medium-sized. V is TRGV4 and J is TRGJ1 or TRGJ2. No J gene was available from TCRdb, and it was assigned here by a germline match of the DNA. Germline lookup yields CDR1 EGSTGY and CDR2 YDSYTSSV. The CDR3 loop spans 13 amino acids. V trimming: 0 bases; J trimming: 7 bases; junction bases outside the gene matches: 6. The CDR3 loop reads CATWDGERYKKLF. The CDR3 nucleotides read TGTGCCACCTGGGATGGGGAAAGGTATAAGAAACTCTTT.

By proportion, this clone is medium-sized. The rearrangement joins TRGV2 to TRGJ1 or TRGJ2. TCRdb leaves out the J gene; it was filled in here by matching the DNA to germline. J gave up 2 bases and V 2 bases, and 3 bases lay outside the gene matches. The CDR3 consists of 13 residues. Germline V lookup: CDR1 EGSNGY, CDR2 YDSYNSKV. This CDR3 reads CATWDEHYYKKLF. DNA for the CDR3: TGTGCCACCTGGGACGAACATTATTATAAGAAACTCTTT.

In its sample, this clone is medium-sized. No DNA is shown, since the ends of the CDR3 on it are uncertain; the CDR3 is the one TCRdb lists. No J gene call was made, and the V gene is TRGV11. TRGV11 has ORF status, its function being uncertain. Inclusive of both ends, the CDR3 amounts to 18 amino acids. The CDR3 here is CTTVPAGLGPRDYYKKLF.

This clone ranks as medium-sized (0.01 to 0.1%). The chain carries TRGV2 and TRGJP2. Because TCRdb records no J gene, it was assigned here through a match of the DNA to germline. Germline V gene lookup returns CDR1 EGSNGY and CDR2 YDSYNSKV. V shed 0 bases and J 7 bases; nucleotides not matched to a gene: 8. The CDR3 consists of 15 residues. Here the CDR3 DNA reads TGTGCCACCTGGGACGGGCAGGGCAATGATTGGATCAAGACGTTT. This translates into CATWDGQGNDWIKTF.

This clone has a handful of counts. The chain recombines TRGV4 with TRGJ1 or TRGJ2. Germline lookup yields CDR1 EGSTGY and CDR2 YDSYTSSV. The CDR3 loop spans 9 amino acids. J lost 8 bases, V lost 11 bases, and 6 bases had no gene match. The CDR3 DNA reads TGTGCCAACCCCCATAAGAAACTCTTT. As protein: CANPHKKLF.

Notes on this clone: This may come from a read error, since a much larger clone is one base off. No DNA is shown, since the ends of the CDR3 on it are uncertain; the CDR3 is the one TCRdb lists. The V gene call reads TRGV11; no J gene was called. TRGV11 is known as an ORF, though its function is uncertain. Ends included, the CDR3 has 22 residues. Here the CDR3 reads CTTVPAGLAPSPGYSSDWIRTF.

As for this clone: It is unclear where the CDR3 begins or ends on the DNA, so no DNA is shown, and the CDR3 is as TCRdb lists it. With the J gene uncalled, the V gene is TRGV4. The germline V gene encodes CDR1 EGSTGY and CDR2 YDSYTSSV. The CDR3 spans 20 residues, counting both ends. The CDR3 loop is CATWDVLIIIRNSLAVEQHF.

This clone is medium-sized. The chain recombines TRGV8 with TRGJ1 or TRGJ2. Here the J gene was assigned by germline matching of the DNA, as TCRdb has none. The germline V gene has CDR1 VENAVY and CDR2 YDSYNSRV. V shed 4 bases, J shed 0 bases, and the junction held 3 bases outside the gene matches. CDR3 size: 13 residues. CDR3: CATWEENYYKKLF. The CDR3, as DNA: TGTGCCACCTGGGAGGAGAATTATTATAAGAAACTCTTT.

This clone is termed medium-sized. The V call is TRGV3, the J call TRGJ1 or TRGJ2. The J gene, left out of TCRdb, was set here by checking the DNA against germline. This CDR3 comprises 14 residues. The germline V gene encodes CDR1 VTNTFY and CDR2 YDVSTARD (reference sequence). J lost 3 bases, V lost 2 bases, and 7 bases had no gene match. CDR3 loop: CATWDTRLYYKKLF. CDR3 DNA sequence: TGTGCCACCTGGGACACCCGACTTTATTATAAGAAACTCTTT.

By proportion, this clone is medium-sized. The chain combines TRGV11 with TRGJ1 or TRGJ2. The J gene, left out of TCRdb, was set here by checking the DNA against germline. TRGV11 falls under the ORF class, with uncertain function. The length of the CDR3 is 13 residues. The junction had 2 bases not matched to a gene; V was cut back by 0 bases and J by 6 bases. The DNA of the CDR3 is TGTGCCTGCTGGATTAGGCACAGTTATAAGAAACTCTTT. This sequence encodes CACWIRHSYKKLF.

This clone was seen a handful of times. The chain couples TRGV11 to TRGJ1 or TRGJ2. TCRdb leaves out the J gene; it was filled in here by matching the DNA to germline. TRGV11 counts as an open reading frame of uncertain function. The V segment lost 7 bases and the J segment 3 bases; nucleotides outside the gene matches: 9. This CDR3 has 14 residues. The CDR3 DNA sequence: TGTGCCTGCTGGATCACGAGGACTTATTATAAGAAACTCTTT. This translates into CACWITRTYYKKLF.

Ten or more counts support this clone. The CDR3 DNA is TGTGCCACCTGGGACAGGGTTGGGAAACTCTTT. Translating it yields CATWDRVGKLF. This rearrangement joins TRGV5 to TRGJ1 or TRGJ2. In the absence of a J gene in TCRdb, the DNA was matched to germline to assign it here. CDR1 is VINAFY and CDR2 is YDVSNSKD in the germline V gene. V shed 0 bases and J 12 bases; nucleotides not matched to a gene: 5. The CDR3 length is 11 residues.

This clone is labeled as medium-sized. The J gene is TRGJ1 or TRGJ2, the V gene TRGV8. TCRdb carries no J gene annotation; the J gene was assigned here by matching the DNA with germline. With V trimmed by 3 bases and J by 0 bases, 5 bases remained unmatched. The CDR3 length is 14 residues. CDR1 and CDR2 (germline): VENAVY, YDSYNSRV. The CDR3 sequence: CATWDPTNYYKKLF. CDR3 DNA sequence: TGTGCCACCTGGGATCCCACGAATTATTATAAGAAACTCTTT.

In its sample, this clone was seen many times. The V gene is TRGV3, the J gene TRGJ1 or TRGJ2. The J gene is not listed in TCRdb, so it was assigned here from a DNA match to germline. CDR3 length equals 14 residues. Per germline, CDR1 VTNTFY and CDR2 YDVSTARD (reference sequence). The junction had 10 bases not matched to a gene; V was cut back by 3 bases and J by 5 bases. CDR3 sequence reads: CATWDACLNYKKLF. The CDR3 DNA sequence: TGTGCCACCTGGGACGCGTGTTTGAATTATAAGAAACTCTTT.

Notes on this clone: Translating this DNA gives a protein that differs at residue 6 from the TCRdb one, which belongs to a much larger clone; a read error is likely, and the protein shown is this translation. The V call is TRGV4, the J call TRGJ1 or TRGJ2. The J gene comes from matching the DNA to germline here; TCRdb lacks it. The germline V gene encodes CDR1 EGSTGY and CDR2 YDSYTSSV. This CDR3 is 11 amino acids long. The J segment lost 8 bases and the V segment lost 2 bases, leaving 3 bases of the junction unmatched. The CDR3 loop reads CATWDEDKKLF. The CDR3 bases are TGTGCCACCTGGGATGAGGATAAGAAACTCTTT.